A single sample is the source of the 17 T cell receptor beta chains below, sequenced in a study of T cell changes during pregnancy in multiple sclerosis (dated by TCRdb to the late 2010s). The method behind the library was the immunoSEQ multiplex PCR assay. TCRdb re-hosts the immuneACCESS table, in-frame sequences only. Its copies lack some clones; in the studies checked, an unresolved V gene accounts for under half of them, and the cause for the rest is not known. This sample has some 43,000 clones in its table, and around 93% of those were observed once. Clones ranked in the top ten supply roughly 7.4% of the sample. The starting material was CD8+ T cells from peripheral blood mononuclear cells, obtained in the third trimester of pregnancy. These receptors were obtained from a female donor with multiple sclerosis, enrolled in a pregnancy study.

The V call is TRBV27, the J call TRBJ2-5; D not certain. Germline loops: CDR1 MNHEY, CDR2 SMNVEV (reference sequence). The ends were cut back, 6 bases at V and 6 bases at J, with 14 bases in the middle. This CDR3 is 13 amino acids long. The CDR3 nucleotides are TGTGCCAGCAGCCCACGGTCCAGGAAGACCCAGTACTTC. This codes for CASSPRSRKTQYF.

The V call is TRBV15, the J call TRBJ2-5; D gene unclear. This CDR3 region has 15 residues. Trimming removed 0 bases at V and 7 bases at J, with 15 bases between. The V gene's germline CDR1 is LNHNV and CDR2 YYDKDF (reference sequence). The CDR3 reads CATSRDLGSPGTQYF. CDR3 sequence (DNA): TGTGCCACCAGCAGAGATCTTGGGTCCCCGGGGACCCAGTACTTC.

The rearrangement uses TRBV11-2 and TRBJ1-3; D is possibly TRBD1 (5 bases). The CDR3 runs 17 residues. Trimming took 4 bases from V and 2 from J, leaving 18 bases between them. The germline V gene has CDR1 SGHAT and CDR2 FQNNGV. The CDR3 sequence: CASSSRGVPLAGNTIYF. CDR3 coding DNA: TGTGCCAGCAGCTCCCGGGGGGTTCCTCTCGCTGGAAACACCATATATTTT. The full variable domain, completed using reference TRBV11-2 and TRBJ1-3, is EAGVAQSPRYKIIEKRQSVAFWCNPISGHATLYWYQQILGQGPKLLIQFQNNGVVDDSQLPKDRFSAERLKGVDSTLKIQPAKLEDSAVYLCASSSRGVPLAGNTIYFGEGSWLTVV.

The chain combines TRBV4-2 with TRBJ2-7, with D possibly matching TRBD2 (6 bases). Trimming shortened V by 2 bases and J by 0 bases, and 32 bases separated the two germline ends. The CDR3 is 22 amino acids. Germline CDR1 reads LGHNA; CDR2 reads YNFKEQ. The CDR3 region has the DNA TGTGCCAGCAGCCAATCCGGAGTCAGAGGAGGGTGGGGGGAACTGAGCTCCTACGAGCAGTACTTC. Its translation is CASSQSGVRGGWGELSSYEQYF.

This clone was counted a few times. The V call is TRBV5-1, the J call TRBJ2-3, with no clear D. This CDR3 is 14 amino acids long. V was clipped by 0 bases and J by 6 bases, with 11 bases between them. The germline V gene has CDR1 SGHRS and CDR2 YFSETQ. This CDR3 reads CASSLETSRDTQYF. In nucleotides, the CDR3 is TGCGCCAGCAGCTTGGAGACGTCCAGGGATACGCAGTATTTT.

The V gene is TRBV19, the J gene TRBJ1-4; D is undetermined. Germline V gene data show CDR1 as LNHDA and CDR2 as SQIVND (reference sequence). This CDR3 comprises 14 residues. Trimming cost V 3 bases and J 7 bases, with 12 bases left between them. CDR3 loop: CASSIFVSGEKLFF. The CDR3 coding sequence is TGTGCCAGTAGTATCTTTGTTTCCGGTGAAAAACTGTTTTTT.

The CDR3 sequence is CASSWGGMNTEAFF. The CDR3 DNA sequence: TGTGCCAGCAGCTGGGGGGGTATGAACACTGAAGCTTTCTTT. The V call is TRBV7-6, the J call TRBJ1-1, with D maybe TRBD1 (5 bases). The V gene lost 4 bases and the J gene lost 0 bases, with 9 bases spanning the gap. Germline V gives CDR1 SGHVS, CDR2 FNYEAQ. The CDR3 consists of 14 residues.

This clone was seen a single time. The V and J genes are TRBV14 and TRBJ2-4; TRBD2 agrees at 9 bases. Unmatched junction bases numbered 7, after V lost 4 bases and J lost 6 bases. This CDR3 has 15 residues. CDR1 is SGHDN and CDR2 is FVKESK in the germline V gene. The CDR3, as DNA: TGTGCCAGCAGCCCAGCCCCGGGACTAGCAAACATTCAGTACTTC. The encoded protein is CASSPAPGLANIQYF.

The chain is built from TRBV14 and TRBJ2-7; TRBD1 agrees at 7 bases. This CDR3 is built from 13 residues. The V segment lost 4 bases and the J segment 3 bases; nucleotides outside the gene matches: 3. CDR1 SGHDN and CDR2 FVKESK come from the germline V gene. CDR3 region: CASSLRQGYEQYF. CDR3 bases: TGTGCCAGCAGCCTCAGACAGGGCTACGAGCAGTACTTC.

CDR3 residues: CASSRQGFYNEQFF. As DNA, the CDR3 is TGTGCCAGCAGCCGACAGGGTTTCTACAATGAGCAGTTCTTC. The rearrangement joins TRBV27 to TRBJ2-1; TRBD1 aligns across 7 bases. This CDR3 is 14 amino acids long. Germline V gene data show CDR1 as MNHEY and CDR2 as SMNVEV (reference sequence). V lost 6 bases and J lost 3; bases outside the gene matches: 5.

The chain combines TRBV28 with TRBJ2-1; 12 bases match TRBD2. V dropped 3 bases and J dropped 9; count of bases not matched to a gene: 3. The CDR3 contains 14 residues. The germline gives CDR1 MDHEN, CDR2 SYDVKM. The CDR3 reads CASSLTSGSGEQFF. In nucleotides, the CDR3 is TGTGCCAGCAGTTTGACTAGCGGGAGTGGTGAGCAGTTCTTC.

J is TRBJ2-7 and V is TRBV28, with 9 nucleotides matching TRBD1. The V and J ends lost 8 bases and 0 bases, in that order; junction bases with no gene match: 2. Looked up from germline, CDR1 is MDHEN and CDR2 is SYDVKM. CDR3 size: 13 residues. Written as DNA, the CDR3 is TGTGCCAGCGGACAGGGGTCCTCCTACGAGCAGTACTTC. Protein product: CASGQGSSYEQYF.

The J gene is TRBJ1-1, the V gene TRBV5-6, with 7 bases identical to TRBD1. Germline V gene sequence: CDR1 SGHDT, CDR2 YYEEEE. There are 14 residues in the CDR3. V shed 0 bases, J shed 4 bases, and the junction held 3 bases outside the gene matches. The CDR3 reads CASSLGQGGTEAFF. The CDR3 region has the DNA TGTGCCAGCAGCTTGGGACAGGGAGGCACTGAAGCTTTCTTT. Drawing the rest from reference TRBV5-6 and TRBJ1-1, the complete variable domain is DAGVTQSPTHLIKTRGQQVTLRCSPKSGHDTVSWYQQALGQGPQFIFQYYEEEERQRGNFPDRFSGHQFPNYSSELNVNALLLGDSALYLCASSLGQGGTEAFFGQGTRLTVV.

The V gene is TRBV13, the J gene TRBJ2-1; D call uncertain. The V gene lost 5 bases and the J gene lost 4 bases, with 9 bases spanning the gap. Germline CDR1 is PRHDT and CDR2 is FYEKMQ (reference sequence). The CDR3 sequence is 13 residues long. CDR3 residues: CASSPPGYNEQFF. The DNA of the CDR3 is TGTGCCAGCAGCCCGCCGGGTTACAATGAGCAGTTCTTC.

V is TRBV28 and J is TRBJ2-5; 11 positions match TRBD2. With V trimmed by 2 bases and J by 5 bases, 10 bases remained unmatched. The CDR3 is 17 residues long. Per germline, CDR1 MDHEN and CDR2 SYDVKM. The CDR3, as DNA: TGTGCCAGCAGTTTAGTCGGACTAGCGGGCCCGTTGGAGACCCAGTACTTC. It encodes CASSLVGLAGPLETQYF.

V gene TRBV30 combines with J gene TRBJ2-4, with D tentatively TRBD2 (6 bases). The CDR3 length is 14 residues. The V and J ends lost 1 base and 4 bases respectively, with 11 bases between them. From germline, CDR1 is GTSNPN and CDR2 SVGIG (reference sequence). CDR3 sequence: CAWSGWGLKNIQYF. For the CDR3, the DNA is TGTGCCTGGAGTGGGTGGGGACTTAAAAACATTCAGTACTTC. The variable domain in full, completed from reference TRBV30 and TRBJ2-4, reads SQTIHQWPATLVQPVGSPLSLECTVEGTSNPNLYWYRQAAGRGLQLLFYSVGIGQISSEVPQNLSASRPQDRQFILSSKKLLLSDSGFYLCAWSGWGLKNIQYFGAGTRLSVL.

The table lists this clone with a count of one. The CDR3 DNA reads as TGTGCCAGCAGCCAAGATATCAGGACAGGGGAAGACACTGAAGCTTTCTTT. This translates into CASSQDIRTGEDTEAFF. The gene calls are TRBV14 and TRBJ1-1; 9 bases are shared with TRBD1. CDR3 length: 17 residues. The ends lost 0 bases at V and 3 bases at J; junction bases unmatched: 8. In germline, CDR1 is SGHDN, CDR2 FVKESK.